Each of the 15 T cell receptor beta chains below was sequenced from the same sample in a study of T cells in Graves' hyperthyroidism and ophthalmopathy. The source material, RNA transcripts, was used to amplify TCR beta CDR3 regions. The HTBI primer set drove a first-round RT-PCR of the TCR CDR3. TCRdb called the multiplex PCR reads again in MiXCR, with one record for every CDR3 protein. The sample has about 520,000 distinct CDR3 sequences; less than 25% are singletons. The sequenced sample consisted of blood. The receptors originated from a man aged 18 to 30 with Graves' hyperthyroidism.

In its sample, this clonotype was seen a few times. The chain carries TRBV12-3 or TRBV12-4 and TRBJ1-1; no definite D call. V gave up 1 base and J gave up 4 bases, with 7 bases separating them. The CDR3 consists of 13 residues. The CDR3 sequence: CASSLGFRTEAFF. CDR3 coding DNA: TGTGCCAGCAGTTTAGGCTTCCGCACTGAAGCTTTCTTT.

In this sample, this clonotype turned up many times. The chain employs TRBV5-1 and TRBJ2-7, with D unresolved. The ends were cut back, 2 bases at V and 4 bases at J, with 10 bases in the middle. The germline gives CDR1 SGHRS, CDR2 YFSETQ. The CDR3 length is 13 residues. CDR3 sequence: CASSLGITYEQYF. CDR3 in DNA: TGCGCCAGCAGCTTAGGCATCACGTACGAGCAGTACTTC.

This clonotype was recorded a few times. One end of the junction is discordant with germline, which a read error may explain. CDR3 DNA: TGTGCCAGCAGCTTATCCCACTATGGCTACACCTTC. Protein: CASSLSHYGYTF. This chain connects TRBV27 to TRBJ1-2, with D hard to call. Germline V gene lookup returns CDR1 MNHEY and CDR2 SMNVEV (reference sequence). The CDR3 runs 12 residues.

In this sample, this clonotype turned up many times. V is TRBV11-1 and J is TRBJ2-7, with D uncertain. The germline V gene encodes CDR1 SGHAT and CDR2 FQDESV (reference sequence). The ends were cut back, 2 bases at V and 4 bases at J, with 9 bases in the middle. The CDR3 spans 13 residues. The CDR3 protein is CASSLFAVYEQYF. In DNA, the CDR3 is TGTGCCAGCAGCTTATTCGCGGTTTACGAGCAGTACTTC.

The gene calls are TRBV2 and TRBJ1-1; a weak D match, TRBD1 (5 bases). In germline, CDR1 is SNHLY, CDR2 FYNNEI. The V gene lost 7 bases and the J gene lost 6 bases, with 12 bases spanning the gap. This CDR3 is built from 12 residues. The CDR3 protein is CASTRGRAEAFF. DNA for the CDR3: TGTGCCAGCACCCGGGGGAGGGCTGAAGCTTTCTTT.

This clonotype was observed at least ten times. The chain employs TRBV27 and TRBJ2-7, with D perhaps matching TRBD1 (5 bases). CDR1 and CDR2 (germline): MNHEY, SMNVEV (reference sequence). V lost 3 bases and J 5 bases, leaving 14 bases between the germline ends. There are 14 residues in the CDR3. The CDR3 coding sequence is TGTGCCAGCAGTTTGAGTAGGGGTGTTAACGAGCAGTACTTC. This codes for CASSLSRGVNEQYF.

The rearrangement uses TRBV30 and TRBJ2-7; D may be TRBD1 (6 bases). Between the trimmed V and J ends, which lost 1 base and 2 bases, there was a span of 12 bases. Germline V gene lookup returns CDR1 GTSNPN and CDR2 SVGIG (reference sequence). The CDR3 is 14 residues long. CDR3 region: CAWSGGHGPYEQYF. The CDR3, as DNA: TGTGCCTGGAGTGGGGGACACGGACCCTACGAGCAGTACTTC.

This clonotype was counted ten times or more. The CDR3 sequence: CASSPAPVSNYGYTF. In DNA, the CDR3 is TGTGCCAGCAGCCCCGCTCCAGTTTCTAACTATGGCTACACCTTC. The genes are TRBV7-6 and TRBJ1-2; D remains unclear. From germline, CDR1 is SGHVS and CDR2 FNYEAQ. This CDR3 is built from 15 residues. Trimming left V 5 bases short and J 0 bases short, with 13 bases between.

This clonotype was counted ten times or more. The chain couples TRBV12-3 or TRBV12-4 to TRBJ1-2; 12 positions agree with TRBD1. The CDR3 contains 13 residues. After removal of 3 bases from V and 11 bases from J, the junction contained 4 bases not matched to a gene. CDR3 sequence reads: CASSFRDRGRYTF. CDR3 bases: TGTGCCAGCAGTTTCCGGGACAGGGGGCGATACACCTTC.

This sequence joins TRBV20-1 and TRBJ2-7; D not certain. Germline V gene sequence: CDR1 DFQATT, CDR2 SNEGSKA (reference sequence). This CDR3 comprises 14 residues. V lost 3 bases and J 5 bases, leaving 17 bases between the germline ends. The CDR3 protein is CSASQPGHTHEQYF. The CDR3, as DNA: TGCAGTGCTAGTCAGCCTGGGCACACCCACGAGCAGTACTTC.

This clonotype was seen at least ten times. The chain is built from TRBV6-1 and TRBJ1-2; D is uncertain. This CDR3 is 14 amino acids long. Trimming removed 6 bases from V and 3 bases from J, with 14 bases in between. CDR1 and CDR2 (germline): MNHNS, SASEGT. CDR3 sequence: CASSPRTDYYGYTF. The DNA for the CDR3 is TGTGCCAGCAGCCCCCGTACCGATTACTATGGCTACACCTTC.

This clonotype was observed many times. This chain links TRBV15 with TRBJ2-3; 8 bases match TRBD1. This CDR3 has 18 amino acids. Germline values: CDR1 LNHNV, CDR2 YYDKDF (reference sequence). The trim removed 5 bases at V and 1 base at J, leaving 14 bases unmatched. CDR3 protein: CATSVQQWTGTGTDTQYF. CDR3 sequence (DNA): TGTGCCACCAGCGTTCAACAGTGGACAGGGACCGGCACAGATACGCAGTATTTT.

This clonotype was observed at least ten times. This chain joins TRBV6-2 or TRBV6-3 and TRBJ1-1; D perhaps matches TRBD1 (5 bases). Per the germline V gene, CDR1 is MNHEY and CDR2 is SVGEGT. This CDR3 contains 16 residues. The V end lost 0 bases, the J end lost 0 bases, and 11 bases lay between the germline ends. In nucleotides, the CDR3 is TGTGCCAGCAGTTACTCGAGGGAGGGGATGAACACTGAAGCTTTCTTT. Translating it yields CASSYSREGMNTEAFF.

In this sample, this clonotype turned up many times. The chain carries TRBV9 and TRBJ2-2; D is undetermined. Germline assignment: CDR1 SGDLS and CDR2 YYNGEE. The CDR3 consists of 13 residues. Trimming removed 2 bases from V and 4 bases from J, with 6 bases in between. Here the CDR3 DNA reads TGTGCCAGCAGCGTGCCGAGCACCGGGGAGCTGTTTTTT. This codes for CASSVPSTGELFF. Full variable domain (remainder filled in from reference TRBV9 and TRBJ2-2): DSGVTQTPKHLITATGQRVTLRCSPRSGDLSVYWYQQSLDQGLQFLIQYYNGEERAKGNILERFSAQQFPDLHSELNLSSLELGDSALYFCASSVPSTGELFFGEGSRLTVL.

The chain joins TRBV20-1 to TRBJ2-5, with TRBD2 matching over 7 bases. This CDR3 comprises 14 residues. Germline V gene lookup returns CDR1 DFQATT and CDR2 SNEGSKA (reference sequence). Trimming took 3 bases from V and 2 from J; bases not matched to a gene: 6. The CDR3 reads CSASPGGMQETQYF. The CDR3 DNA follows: TGCAGTGCTAGCCCCGGGGGGATGCAAGAGACCCAGTACTTC.